The 6 T cell receptor beta chains in this list originate from one sample, sequenced in a study of blood T cell repertoires in COVID-19. Using immunoSEQ multiplex PCR, the repertoire was profiled, and TCRdb retains in-frame clones only, with some absent. The sample shows about 50,000 clones, 75% to 90% of them seen only once. Specimen: peripheral blood. The receptors shown here come from a man aged 55 to 70 with acute or convalescent COVID-19.

This CDR3 is CSVESPAEQYF. The CDR3 DNA reads as TGCAGCGTGGAAAGCCCCGCCGAGCAGTACTTC. This chain links TRBV29-1 with TRBJ2-7; D remains ambiguous. Germline-derived CDR1 and CDR2 are SQVTM and ANQGSEA. The CDR3 loop spans 11 amino acids. Trimming cost V 6 bases and J 6 bases, with 12 bases left between them.

This clone has only one observation. V gene TRBV29-1 combines with J gene TRBJ2-2; D perhaps matches TRBD1 (7 bases). Trimming cost V 5 bases and J 4 bases, with 14 bases left between them. This CDR3 spans 14 amino acids. Germline CDR1 and CDR2: SQVTM and ANQGSEA. The CDR3 nucleotides read TGCAGCGTTCAGGGCCAGGGGGGCACCGGGGAGCTGTTTTTT. This translates into CSVQGQGGTGELFF.

V gene TRBV19 combines with J gene TRBJ2-2, with 8 bases identical to TRBD2. The CDR3 sequence is 18 residues long. Unmatched junction bases numbered 7, after V lost 0 bases and J lost 1 base. Germline V CDR1 and CDR2: LNHDA, SQIVND (reference sequence). The CDR3, as DNA: TGTGCCAGTAGTATAGATCGGAGTAGCGGGGTGAACACCGGGGAGCTGTTTTTT. It codes for CASSIDRSSGVNTGELFF.

V is TRBV19 and J is TRBJ2-7; D is perhaps TRBD2 (5 bases). The germline V gene has CDR1 LNHDA and CDR2 SQIVND (reference sequence). This CDR3 has 15 amino acids. Trimming took off 4 bases at V and 5 bases at J, with 18 bases between the two ends. Here the CDR3 reads CASSRGGANRDEQYF. The CDR3 DNA sequence: TGTGCCAGTAGTAGAGGAGGAGCTAACCGGGACGAGCAGTACTTC.

This clone was picked up a small number of times. This rearrangement joins TRBV2 to TRBJ1-1, with D possibly being TRBD1 (5 bases). The V gene's germline CDR1 is SNHLY and CDR2 FYNNEI. The CDR3 totals 14 residues. The V end lost 8 bases, the J end lost 1 base, and 14 bases lay between the germline ends. The CDR3 DNA reads as TGTGCCAGCCGGCAGGGCCTTACGAACACTGAAGCTTTCTTT. This encodes CASRQGLTNTEAFF.

The rearrangement uses TRBV4-1 and TRBJ1-2; D might be TRBD1 (6 bases). The germline V and J ends were trimmed by 3 bases and 3 bases, with 14 bases remaining between them. In germline, CDR1 is MGHRA, CDR2 YSYEKL. CDR3 length equals 15 residues. The CDR3 loop reads CASSHTGNRYYGYTF. The CDR3 DNA sequence: TGCGCCAGCAGCCATACAGGGAACCGGTACTATGGCTACACCTTC.